This entry lists 25 T cell receptor beta chains sequenced from one sample in a study of cytomegalovirus exposure and HLA in healthy donors. Researchers ran the PCR with 60 Vbeta and 13 Jbeta primers. The protocol was immunoSEQ multiplex PCR, while the TCRdb copy is restricted to in-frame clones and leaves out a portion. The sample's table shows 200,000 or so clones. Sequenced sample: PBMCs. The receptors come from a boy younger than 18 in good health and CMV-seronegative.

This rearrangement joins TRBV13 to TRBJ2-2; 10 nucleotides line up with TRBD1. This CDR3 comprises 17 residues. V shed 5 bases and J 4 bases; nucleotides not matched to a gene: 10. Germline CDR1 and CDR2: PRHDT and FYEKMQ (reference sequence). The CDR3 protein is CASSLFTGTGATGELFF. The CDR3 bases are TGTGCCAGCAGCCTGTTCACCGGGACAGGGGCCACCGGGGAGCTGTTTTTT. Full variable domain (missing parts from reference TRBV13 and TRBJ2-2): AAGVIQSPRHLIKEKRETATLKCYPIPRHDTVYWYQQGPGQDPQFLISFYEKMQSDKGSIPDRFSAQQFSDYHSELNMSSLELGDSALYFCASSLFTGTGATGELFFGEGSRLTVL.

The chain has TRBV7-2 and TRBJ1-6; 8 nucleotides line up with TRBD1. The CDR3 has 16 amino acids. Germline CDR1 is SGHTA and CDR2 is FQGNSA. J gave up 10 bases and V 3 bases, and 11 bases lay outside the gene matches. CDR3: CASSFLGQGGGSPLHF. DNA for the CDR3: TGTGCCAGCAGCTTTCTAGGACAGGGAGGTGGATCACCCCTCCACTTT.

CDR3 amino acids: CASRAGTGSHEQFF. CDR3 nucleotides: TGTGCCAGCAGAGCCGGGACAGGATCCCATGAGCAGTTCTTC. This rearrangement joins TRBV11-3 to TRBJ2-1; 8 bases line up with TRBD1. Germline CDR1 is SGHNT and CDR2 is YENEEA. V shed 6 bases and J 8 bases; nucleotides not matched to a gene: 9. The CDR3 is 14 amino acids.

The chain uses TRBV5-8 and TRBJ1-5; 7 bases are shared with TRBD1. Losses at the gene ends were 5 bases for V and 5 bases for J; bases not matched to a gene: 10. The CDR3 is 15 amino acids. Germline V gene lookup returns CDR1 SGHTS and CDR2 YDEGEE. CDR3 protein: CASSIRQGGYQPQHF. The CDR3 coding sequence is TGTGCCAGCAGTATCAGGCAGGGGGGTTATCAGCCCCAGCATTTT.

The chain links TRBV11-3 to TRBJ2-7; TRBD1 matches 8 bases. The length of the CDR3 is 15 residues. Germline-derived CDR1 and CDR2 are SGHNT and YENEEA. V was clipped by 6 bases and J by 2 bases; unmatched bases: 9. CDR3: CASSPRVRGPYEQYF. The DNA of the CDR3 is TGTGCCAGCAGTCCGAGGGTCAGGGGGCCCTACGAGCAGTACTTC.

V is TRBV5-6 and J is TRBJ2-5; 7 bases match TRBD1. The J call may be faulty, since TRBJ2-7 better matches the DNA end. CDR1 SGHDT and CDR2 YYEEEE come from the germline V gene. The CDR3 contains 15 residues. The CDR3 reads CASSGLDRRTYEQYF. CDR3 in DNA: TGTGCCAGCAGCGGACTGGACAGGCGAACCTACGAGCAGTACTTC.

V gene TRBV19 combines with J gene TRBJ1-1; TRBD1 matches 8 bases. Germline assignment: CDR1 LNHDA and CDR2 SQIVND (reference sequence). Germline trimming cut 7 bases from V and 7 bases from J; bases unmatched to any gene: 8. This CDR3 contains 13 residues. The CDR3 protein is CASMTGVRDEAFF. The CDR3 bases are TGTGCCAGTATGACAGGGGTTAGGGATGAAGCTTTCTTT.

This chain links TRBV9 with TRBJ1-4; 9 bases are a match to TRBD1. The CDR3 extends over 15 amino acids. J lost 5 bases, V lost 4 bases, and 6 bases had no gene match. CDR1 and CDR2 from the germline V gene are SGDLS and YYNGEE. For the CDR3, the DNA is TGTGCCAGCAGCACCCGACAGGGGGACAATGAAAAACTGTTTTTT. Translating it yields CASSTRQGDNEKLFF.

The chain carries TRBV14 and TRBJ1-1, with D possibly TRBD1 on 6 matching bases. Between the trimmed V and J ends, which lost 10 bases and 3 bases, there was a span of 18 bases. This CDR3 is built from 14 residues. Germline V lookup: CDR1 SGHDN, CDR2 FVKESK. CDR3 coding DNA: TGTGCCACCACCCGAGGGGGTCCAGACACTGAAGCTTTCTTT. It encodes CATTRGGPDTEAFF.

The chain joins TRBV19 to TRBJ1-5; D uncertain. Germline CDR1 is LNHDA and CDR2 is SQIVND (reference sequence). The V and J ends lost 2 bases and 4 bases respectively, with 12 bases between them. There are 15 residues in the CDR3. DNA of the CDR3: TGTGCCAGTAGTATAACTCGGTCAAAGAATCAGCCCCAGCATTTT. Protein sequence: CASSITRSKNQPQHF.

CDR3 sequence (DNA): TGTGCCAGCTCAACAGACAGCCCGGCCAATTCACCCCTCCACTTT. Protein sequence: CASSTDSPANSPLHF. The rearrangement links TRBV18 to TRBJ1-6; possibly TRBD1 for D (5 bases). This CDR3 comprises 15 residues. V was pared by 5 bases and J by 7 bases, with 15 bases between. Per germline, CDR1 KGHSH and CDR2 LQKENI.

This chain uses TRBV11-2 with TRBJ2-7; tentatively, D is TRBD2 (5 bases). The V end was cut by 5 bases, the J end by 3 bases, with 14 bases between. This CDR3 is 14 amino acids long. CDR1 and CDR2 from the germline V gene are SGHAT and FQNNGV. CDR3 in amino acids: CASSLSGTLYEQYF. CDR3 DNA: TGTGCCAGCAGCCTAAGCGGAACTCTCTACGAGCAGTACTTC.

The rearrangement uses TRBV4-1 and TRBJ1-1; 9 nucleotides line up with TRBD1. V dropped 5 bases and J dropped 5; count of bases not matched to a gene: 6. There are 14 residues in the CDR3. The germline CDR1 and CDR2 sequences are MGHRA and YSYEKL. CDR3 bases: TGCGCCAGCAGCTACCGGACAGGGGTAACTGAAGCTTTCTTT. Translation: CASSYRTGVTEAFF.

The V and J genes are TRBV7-3 and TRBJ2-1, with D perhaps matching TRBD1 (6 bases). V shed 3 bases and J shed 0 bases, with 15 bases lying between them. CDR1 SGHTA and CDR2 FQGTGA come from the germline V gene. The CDR3 runs to 17 residues. The CDR3 nucleotides are TGTGCCAGCAGCTTTAGTGGGGGCTTCAGCTCCTACAATGAGCAGTTCTTC. Translating gives CASSFSGGFSSYNEQFF.

The chain carries TRBV7-2 and TRBJ2-5, with 8 nucleotides matching TRBD2. The CDR3 contains 14 residues. V shed 4 bases and J 4 bases; nucleotides not matched to a gene: 5. Per the germline V gene, CDR1 is SGHTA and CDR2 is FQGNSA. The chain's CDR3 is CASSSGLALETQYF. The CDR3 DNA reads TGTGCCAGCAGCTCCGGACTAGCCTTAGAGACCCAGTACTTC.

This chain links TRBV30 with TRBJ1-5; D gene ambiguous. CDR1 and CDR2 (germline): GTSNPN, SVGIG (reference sequence). CDR3 length: 14 amino acids. V was cut by 3 bases and J by 2 bases, with 11 bases left in between. For the CDR3, the DNA is TGTGCCTGGAGCCCTACACGGGGCAATCAGCCCCAGCATTTT. Translated, it gives CAWSPTRGNQPQHF.

The chain couples TRBV10-3 to TRBJ1-5; D is possibly TRBD1 (5 bases). Germline lookup yields CDR1 ENHRY and CDR2 SYGVKD. V lost 8 bases, J lost 6 bases, and 20 bases lay in between. The CDR3 loop spans 15 amino acids. CDR3 sequence reads: CAIRGENGGSQPQHF. CDR3 in DNA: TGTGCCATCCGTGGGGAAAACGGGGGTAGTCAGCCCCAGCATTTT.

This rearrangement joins TRBV6-5 to TRBJ2-5; possible D gene TRBD2, 5 bases. V was trimmed by 8 bases and J by 1 base, leaving 11 bases between them. Germline V lookup: CDR1 MNHEY, CDR2 SVGAGI. This CDR3 region has 13 residues. This chain's CDR3 is CASGGQPQETQYF. CDR3 in DNA: TGTGCCAGCGGCGGGCAACCCCAAGAGACCCAGTACTTC.

The V and J genes are TRBV7-8 and TRBJ2-5; 8 bases are a match to TRBD1. This CDR3 has 17 residues. J gave up 5 bases and V 5 bases, and 16 bases lay outside the gene matches. Germline lookup yields CDR1 SGHVS and CDR2 FQNEAQ. CDR3 residues: CASSQSLGTGPGETQYF. CDR3 in DNA: TGTGCCAGCAGCCAATCACTCGGGACAGGCCCCGGGGAGACCCAGTACTTC. Filled out from reference TRBV7-8 and TRBJ2-5, the complete variable domain reads GAGVSQSPRYKVAKRGQDVALRCDPISGHVSLFWYQQALGQGPEFLTYFQNEAQLDKSGLPSDRFFAERPEGSVSTLKIQRTQQEDSAVYLCASSQSLGTGPGETQYFGPGTRLLVL.

V gene TRBV6-1 combines with J gene TRBJ2-5; D might be TRBD2 (5 bases). Gene TRBJ2-7 matches the end of the DNA better, so the J call may be wrong. The CDR3 has 13 amino acids. Germline CDR1 MNHNS, CDR2 SASEGT. The CDR3 DNA reads TGTGCCAGCAGTGAATGGGAGTCCTACGAGCAGTACTTC. It is translated as CASSEWESYEQYF.

The chain employs TRBV27 and TRBJ2-1; TRBD1 matches at 10 bases. V lost 6 bases to trimming and J lost 6 bases; unmatched junction nucleotides: 8. The CDR3 length is 15 residues. CDR1 is MNHEY, CDR2 SMNVEV, per germline (reference sequence). CDR3 coding DNA: TGTGCCAGCAGGCGGCCGGGACAGGGGCGCAATGAGCAGTTCTTC. Amino acids: CASRRPGQGRNEQFF.

The V gene is TRBV5-4, the J gene TRBJ2-7; D is possibly TRBD1 (6 bases). Trimming left V 1 base short and J 3 bases short, with 11 bases between. CDR1 SGHNT and CDR2 YYREEE come from the germline V gene (reference sequence). This CDR3 region has 14 residues. CDR3 coding DNA: TGTGCCAGCAGCTTGTCAGGGGTGGACTACGAGCAGTACTTC. It is translated as CASSLSGVDYEQYF.

This chain connects TRBV6-5 to TRBJ2-7; 7 bases fit TRBD1. CDR3 length: 13 residues. From germline, CDR1 is MNHEY and CDR2 SVGAGI. Trimming removed 6 bases from V and 7 bases from J; junction bases left unmatched: 9. The CDR3: CASRLTGVGEQYF. The CDR3, as DNA: TGTGCCAGCAGGCTTACAGGGGTGGGAGAGCAGTACTTC.

The chain employs TRBV6-1 and TRBJ1-6; no reliable D call. The CDR3 is made up of 16 amino acids. The germline CDR1 and CDR2 sequences are MNHNS and SASEGT. V lost 3 bases, J lost 8 bases, and 17 bases lay in between. The CDR3 nucleotides read TGTGCCAGCAGTGAGGCCGCCCGAATACCTTATTCACCCCTCCACTTT. Translation gives CASSEAARIPYSPLHF.

The chain is built from TRBV5-4 and TRBJ1-4, with a tentative D call TRBD1 (5 bases). Germline-derived CDR1 and CDR2 are SGHNT and YYREEE (reference sequence). This CDR3 is 14 amino acids long. Deletions cut 2 bases from V and 4 bases from J, with 9 bases between. The CDR3 here is CASSFWGLNEKLFF. The CDR3 DNA is TGTGCCAGCAGCTTTTGGGGACTTAATGAAAAACTGTTTTTT.